This TCR beta chain appears in the sequencing data of a study of CD8 T cells in ankylosing spondylitis. Whole-study results and caveats: A TCR beta motif of eight or nine highly homologous variants seemed to mark ankylosing spondylitis blood. Past research had described some motif variants in reactive arthritis synovial fluid and blood. Significant enrichment of disease-linked clones was reportedly seen in matched ankylosing spondylitis synovial fluid.

By quantitative 5'-RACE with molecular barcodes, the TCR beta libraries were made. TCRdb ran MiXCR on the 5' RACE reads and lists one entry per CDR3 protein. The sample holds under 550,000 distinct CDR3 sequences, 25% to 30% seen once. This clonotype was recorded a few times. Its matching antigen is unknown. The CDR3 consists of 13 residues. Trimming took off 1 base at V and 5 bases at J, with 8 bases between the two ends. Germline lookup yields CDR1 LGHDT and CDR2 YNNKEL (reference sequence). Input material: blood, either unsorted or a sorted T cell fraction (not recorded which). The receptor's source is a male donor with ankylosing spondylitis. The V gene is TRBV3-1, the J gene TRBJ2-5; D remains ambiguous. CDR3 sequence reads: CASSQGAMETQYF. CDR3 nucleotides: TGTGCCAGCAGCCAAGGTGCTATGGAGACCCAGTACTTC.